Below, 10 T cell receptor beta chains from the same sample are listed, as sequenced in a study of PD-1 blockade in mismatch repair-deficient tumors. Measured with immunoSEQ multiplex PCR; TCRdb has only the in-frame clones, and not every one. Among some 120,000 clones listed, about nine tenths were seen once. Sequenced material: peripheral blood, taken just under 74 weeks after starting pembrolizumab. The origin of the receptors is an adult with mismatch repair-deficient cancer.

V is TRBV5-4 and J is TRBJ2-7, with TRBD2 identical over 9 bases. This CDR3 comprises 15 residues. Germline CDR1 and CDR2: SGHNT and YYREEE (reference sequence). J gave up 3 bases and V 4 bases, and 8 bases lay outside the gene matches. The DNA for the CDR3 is TGTGCCAGCAGCCAAGCGACTAGCGGAAACTACGAGCAGTACTTC. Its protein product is CASSQATSGNYEQYF.

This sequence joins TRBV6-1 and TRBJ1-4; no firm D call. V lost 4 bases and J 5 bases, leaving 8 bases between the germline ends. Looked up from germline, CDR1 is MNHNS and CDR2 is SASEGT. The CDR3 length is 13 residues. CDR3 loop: CASSGTGNEKLFF. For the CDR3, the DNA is TGTGCCAGCAGTGGGACCGGGAATGAAAAACTGTTTTTT.

CDR3 residues: CASSYKGGTAEQYF. The CDR3 DNA follows: TGCGCCAGCAGCTATAAAGGGGGAACCGCCGAGCAGTACTTC. The V and J genes are TRBV5-1 and TRBJ2-7, with TRBD1 as a possible D gene (6 bases). Germline V gives CDR1 SGHRS, CDR2 YFSETQ. V gave up 3 bases and J gave up 6 bases, with 16 bases separating them. The CDR3 covers 14 residues.

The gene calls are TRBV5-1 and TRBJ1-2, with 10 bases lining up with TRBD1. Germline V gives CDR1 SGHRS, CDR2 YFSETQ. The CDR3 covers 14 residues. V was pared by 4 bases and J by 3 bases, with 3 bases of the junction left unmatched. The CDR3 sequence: CASSPGTGDYGYTF. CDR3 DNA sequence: TGCGCCAGCAGCCCCGGGACAGGGGACTATGGCTACACCTTC.

CDR3 in amino acids: CASSEILAEQFF. The CDR3 nucleotides are TGTGCCAGCAGTGAAATACTAGCCGAGCAGTTCTTC. The rearrangement joins TRBV2 to TRBJ2-1; possibly TRBD2 for D (6 bases). The CDR3 length is 12 residues. Germline V gives CDR1 SNHLY, CDR2 FYNNEI. V dropped 2 bases and J dropped 10 bases, with 9 bases sitting between them.

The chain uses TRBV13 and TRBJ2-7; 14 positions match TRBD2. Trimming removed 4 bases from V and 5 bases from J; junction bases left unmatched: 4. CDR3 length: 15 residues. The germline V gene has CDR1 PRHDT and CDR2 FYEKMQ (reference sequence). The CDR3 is CASSSPGLAGDEQYF. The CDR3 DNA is TGTGCCAGCAGCTCTCCGGGACTAGCGGGAGACGAGCAGTACTTC.

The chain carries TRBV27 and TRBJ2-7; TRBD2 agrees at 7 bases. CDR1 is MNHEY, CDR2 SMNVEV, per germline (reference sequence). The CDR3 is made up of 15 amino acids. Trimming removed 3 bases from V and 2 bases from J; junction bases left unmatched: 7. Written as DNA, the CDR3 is TGTGCCAGCAGTTTCGGGCGGGAGTTCCCCTACGAGCAGTACTTC. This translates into CASSFGREFPYEQYF.

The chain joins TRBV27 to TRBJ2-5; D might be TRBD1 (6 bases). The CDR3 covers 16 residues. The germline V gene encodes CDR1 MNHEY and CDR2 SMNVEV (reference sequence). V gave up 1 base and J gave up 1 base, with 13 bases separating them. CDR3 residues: CASSLLGRGSQETQYF. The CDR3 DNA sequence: TGTGCCAGCAGTTTATTGGGCAGGGGTTCCCAAGAGACCCAGTACTTC.

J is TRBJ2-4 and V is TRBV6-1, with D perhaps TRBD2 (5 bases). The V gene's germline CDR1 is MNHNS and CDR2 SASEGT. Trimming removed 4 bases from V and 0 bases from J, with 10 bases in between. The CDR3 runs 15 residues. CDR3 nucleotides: TGTGCCAGCAGTGTCAGGAGGTTAGCCAAAAACATTCAGTACTTC. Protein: CASSVRRLAKNIQYF.

The CDR3 DNA is TGTGCCAGCAGGGTTGCAACTAATGAAAAACTGTTTTTT. This translates into CASRVATNEKLFF. The V gene is TRBV6-5, the J gene TRBJ1-4; D gene unclear. Trimming removed 6 bases at V and 0 bases at J, with 5 bases between. The CDR3 spans 13 residues. Germline loops: CDR1 MNHEY, CDR2 SVGAGI.